Following are 32 T cell receptor beta chains from one sample sequenced in a study of CD8+ T cells in alopecia areata. Investigators isolated RNA and reverse transcribed it into cDNA to act as the sequencing template. TCRdb keeps only in-frame clones here, not all; method: immunoSEQ multiplex PCR. The sample carries about 150,000 clones, 50% to 60% recorded once. Sequenced material: CD4+ T cells sorted from blood. The receptors originated from a human donor in good health.

The V and J genes are TRBV27 and TRBJ1-5; unclear D gene. The V gene lost 3 bases and the J gene lost 0 bases, with 15 bases spanning the gap. CDR3 length equals 17 residues. The germline V gene encodes CDR1 MNHEY and CDR2 SMNVEV (reference sequence). CDR3 DNA sequence: TGTGCCAGCAGTTTTGTTGGAAGAGGATATAGCAATCAGCCCCAGCATTTT. Residues: CASSFVGRGYSNQPQHF.

This clone has only a few counts. This chain connects TRBV7-2 to TRBJ2-2; possibly TRBD1 for D (5 bases). CDR1 is SGHTA, CDR2 FQGNSA, per germline. CDR3 length: 14 residues. V lost 6 bases to trimming and J lost 3 bases, with 11 bases between them. The CDR3 bases are TGTGCCAGCAGTTGGAGCAGGGACACCGGGGAGCTGTTTTTT. It encodes CASSWSRDTGELFF. The whole variable domain, filled in from reference TRBV7-2 and TRBJ2-2, reads GAGVSQSPSNKVTEKGKDVELRCDPISGHTALYWYRQSLGQGLEFLIYFQGNSAPDKSGLPSDRFSAERTGGSVSTLTIQRTQQEDSAVYLCASSWSRDTGELFFGEGSRLTVL.

This chain links TRBV29-1 with TRBJ2-1; the D is unclear. Looked up from germline, CDR1 is SQVTM and CDR2 is ANQGSEA. This CDR3 has 11 amino acids. Trimming removed 6 bases from V and 4 bases from J, with 7 bases in between. CDR3 sequence (DNA): TGCAGCGTCCTCGTGTACAATGAGCAGTTCTTC. It encodes CSVLVYNEQFF.

The rearrangement joins TRBV30 to TRBJ2-7; D is ambiguous. The CDR3 runs to 11 residues. V dropped 3 bases and J dropped 5 bases, with 8 bases sitting between them. CDR1 is GTSNPN and CDR2 is SVGIG in the germline V gene (reference sequence). As DNA, the CDR3 is TGTGCCTGGAGCGAGCCCGACGAGCAGTACTTC. Amino acids: CAWSEPDEQYF.

This clone was detected only a few times. This rearrangement joins TRBV4-1 to TRBJ2-7; D tentatively fits TRBD1 or TRBD2 (6 bases each). This CDR3 comprises 14 residues. Trimming removed 1 base at V and 5 bases at J, with 12 bases between. The germline gives CDR1 MGHRA, CDR2 YSYEKL. The CDR3 loop reads CASSQAGATHEQYF. CDR3 bases: TGCGCCAGCAGCCAAGCGGGGGCGACCCACGAGCAGTACTTC.

This chain connects TRBV29-1 to TRBJ1-1, with TRBD1 matching over 9 bases. The CDR3 spans 12 residues. Germline CDR1 SQVTM, CDR2 ANQGSEA. V trimming: 6 bases; J trimming: 9 bases; junction bases outside the gene matches: 8. In nucleotides, the CDR3 is TGCAGCGTAGGGGGACAGGGAAAGAAAGCTTTCTTT. Amino acids: CSVGGQGKKAFF.

Only a few counts were recorded for this clone. V is TRBV29-1 and J is TRBJ1-5; 8 bases are shared with TRBD1. Trimming cost V 7 bases and J 7 bases; bases outside gene matches: 9. Germline loops: CDR1 SQVTM, CDR2 ANQGSEA. The length of the CDR3 is 13 residues. CDR3 bases: TGCAGCGGATCCAGGGGGCCGGGGCAGCCCCAGCATTTT. It is translated as CSGSRGPGQPQHF. The variable domain in full, completed from reference TRBV29-1 and TRBJ1-5, reads SAVISQKPSRDICQRGTSLTIQCQVDSQVTMMFWYRQQPGQSLTLIATANQGSEATYESGFVIDKFPISRPNLTFSTLTVSNMSPEDSSIYLCSGSRGPGQPQHFGDGTRLSIL.

This clone has only a few counts. The V call is TRBV10-3, the J call TRBJ1-5; D possibly corresponds to TRBD1 (5 bases). Germline V gene data show CDR1 as ENHRY and CDR2 as SYGVKD. This CDR3 has 13 residues. V was shortened by 4 bases and J by 3 bases, with 7 bases between the two germline ends. For the CDR3, the DNA is TGTGCCATCAGTGGAGGGGACAATCAGCCCCAGCATTTT. This gives the protein CAISGGDNQPQHF.

V usage is TRBV6-6 and J usage is TRBJ1-5, with no clear D. Trimming took 2 bases from V and 3 from J, leaving 11 bases between them. Germline V lookup: CDR1 MNHNY, CDR2 SVGAGI (reference sequence). CDR3 length equals 15 residues. The chain's CDR3 is CASSYKRQVNQPQHF. The CDR3, as DNA: TGTGCCAGCAGTTACAAGAGGCAAGTCAATCAGCCCCAGCATTTT.

The rearrangement joins TRBV29-1 to TRBJ2-1; D ambiguous. Germline V gene data show CDR1 as SQVTM and CDR2 as ANQGSEA. The length of the CDR3 is 9 residues. V was clipped by 5 bases and J by 6 bases, with 2 bases between them. CDR3 sequence (DNA): TGCAGCGTTAGCAATGAGCAGTTCTTC. Protein: CSVSNEQFF.

Concerning this clone: In the same sample, other DNA sequences code for this CDR3. The V call is TRBV5-1, the J call TRBJ2-7; possible D gene TRBD1, 5 bases. With 1 base removed from V and 1 base from J, the gap between germline ends came to 6 bases. This CDR3 has 13 amino acids. Germline CDR1 reads SGHRS; CDR2 reads YFSETQ. CDR3 coding DNA: TGCGCCAGCAGCTTGACAGGTTCCTACGAGCAGTACTTC. It is translated as CASSLTGSYEQYF.

This clone was detected a few times. This CDR3 is CSVERRGSEQYF. CDR3 nucleotide sequence: TGCAGCGTTGAACGGAGGGGGTCCGAGCAGTACTTC. The V and J genes are TRBV29-1 and TRBJ2-7; D could derive from TRBD1 or TRBD2 (6 bases each). Trimming took off 2 bases at V and 6 bases at J, with 11 bases between the two ends. Germline V CDR1 and CDR2: SQVTM, ANQGSEA. This CDR3 has 12 residues.

To note about this clone: The junction shows a germline mismatch at one end, possibly a read error. This chain connects TRBV18 to TRBJ2-7; the D gene is possibly TRBD2 (6 bases). The CDR3 totals 14 residues. The germline CDR1 and CDR2 sequences are KGHSH and LQKENI. CDR3 nucleotide sequence: TGTGCCAGCTCCCCACCTGGACTATCTCACGAGCAGTACTTC. As protein: CASSPPGLSHEQYF.

The chain links TRBV29-1 to TRBJ1-1; D is perhaps TRBD1 (6 bases). Germline V gives CDR1 SQVTM, CDR2 ANQGSEA. Trimming cost V 7 bases and J 4 bases, with 13 bases left between them. CDR3 length: 12 residues. CDR3: CSAEGGATEAFF. CDR3 bases: TGCAGCGCCGAGGGGGGGGCCACTGAAGCTTTCTTT. The full variable domain, in which reference TRBV29-1 and TRBJ1-1 provide the parts outside the CDR3, is SAVISQKPSRDICQRGTSLTIQCQVDSQVTMMFWYRQQPGQSLTLIATANQGSEATYESGFVIDKFPISRPNLTFSTLTVSNMSPEDSSIYLCSAEGGATEAFFGQGTRLTVV.

The chain is built from TRBV25-1 and TRBJ2-1, with D perhaps given as TRBD1 or TRBD2 (5 bases each). CDR1 and CDR2 from the germline V gene are MGHDK and SYGVNS. V was clipped by 5 bases and J by 4 bases, with 15 bases between them. The CDR3 extends over 15 amino acids. The chain's CDR3 is CASSNPGRGYNEQFF. The CDR3 nucleotides read TGTGCCAGCAGTAACCCGGGACGGGGATACAATGAGCAGTTCTTC.

This sequence joins TRBV11-2 and TRBJ1-1, with 8 bases aligning to TRBD1. CDR3 length: 19 residues. Losses at the gene ends were 2 bases for V and 0 bases for J; bases not matched to a gene: 14. The germline gives CDR1 SGHAT, CDR2 FQNNGV. DNA for the CDR3: TGTGCCAGCAGCTTAAATGGGGCCGGGACAGGTGGTATGAACACTGAAGCTTTCTTT. Translating gives CASSLNGAGTGGMNTEAFF.

This chain links TRBV30 with TRBJ2-3; D remains unclear. V was trimmed by 4 bases and J by 3 bases, leaving 8 bases between them. Germline V gene data show CDR1 as GTSNPN and CDR2 as SVGIG (reference sequence). The CDR3 has 12 residues. The CDR3 DNA follows: TGTGCCTGGACCCTGGGGACAGATACGCAGTATTTT. Translated: CAWTLGTDTQYF.

This clone was counted once. V and J are TRBV6-6 and TRBJ1-1, with D possibly matching TRBD1 (5 bases). Germline V gene lookup returns CDR1 MNHNY and CDR2 SVGAGI (reference sequence). The length of the CDR3 is 14 residues. V dropped 2 bases and J dropped 1 base, with 8 bases sitting between them. The CDR3 loop is CASSYGTANTEAFF. CDR3 bases: TGTGCCAGCAGTTACGGGACGGCGAACACTGAAGCTTTCTTT.

CDR3 nucleotide sequence: TGTGCCAGCAGTTACGGGAATCTGGCCCAGCATTTT. It encodes CASSYGNLAQHF. The genes are TRBV6-5 and TRBJ1-5; D is unclear. V was cut by 2 bases and J by 11 bases, with 10 bases left in between. This CDR3 has 12 amino acids. Germline V CDR1 and CDR2: MNHEY, SVGAGI.

The rearrangement links TRBV29-1 to TRBJ2-5; 9 nucleotides line up with TRBD2. The germline gives CDR1 SQVTM, CDR2 ANQGSEA. The CDR3 consists of 10 residues. CDR3 coding DNA: TGCGCGGCGGGGGGGGAGACCCAGTACTTC. It is translated as CAAGGETQYF.

The rearrangement joins TRBV28 to TRBJ2-2, with TRBD1 identical over 11 bases. CDR1 is MDHEN, CDR2 SYDVKM, per germline. V lost 5 bases to trimming and J lost 6 bases; unmatched junction nucleotides: 5. This CDR3 is built from 15 residues. The CDR3 spells CASSAPGQGAGELFF. CDR3 DNA sequence: TGTGCCAGCAGTGCACCGGGACAGGGGGCCGGGGAGCTGTTTTTT.

The rearrangement uses TRBV5-6 and TRBJ2-7; 10 bases are shared with TRBD2. CDR3 length: 18 residues. V dropped 4 bases and J dropped 0; count of bases not matched to a gene: 13. Germline V gene lookup returns CDR1 SGHDT and CDR2 YYEEEE. CDR3 sequence (DNA): TGTGCCAGCAGCAAACCTCCCGGACTAGCGGAACTCTCCTACGAGCAGTACTTC. This gives the protein CASSKPPGLAELSYEQYF. Combining the CDR3 with reference TRBV5-6 and TRBJ2-7 gives the whole variable domain DAGVTQSPTHLIKTRGQQVTLRCSPKSGHDTVSWYQQALGQGPQFIFQYYEEEERQRGNFPDRFSGHQFPNYSSELNVNALLLGDSALYLCASSKPPGLAELSYEQYFGPGTRLTVT.

Only a few counts were recorded for this clone. The J gene is TRBJ2-2, the V gene TRBV6-1; D is possibly TRBD2 (5 bases). Germline lookup yields CDR1 MNHNS and CDR2 SASEGT. CDR3 length equals 15 residues. V lost 0 bases and J lost 4, with 9 bases in between. As DNA, the CDR3 is TGTGCCAGCAGTGAAGCGTGGGCGGGCACCGGGGAGCTGTTTTTT. This encodes CASSEAWAGTGELFF.

The gene calls are TRBV30 and TRBJ2-1; 7 nucleotides match TRBD2. V lost 4 bases and J lost 9; bases outside the gene matches: 15. The CDR3 length is 15 residues. Germline assignment: CDR1 GTSNPN and CDR2 SVGIG (reference sequence). The CDR3 loop is CAWNNAGVGLSEQFF. DNA of the CDR3: TGTGCCTGGAACAATGCGGGAGTAGGTCTGAGTGAGCAGTTCTTC.

This clone was picked up a small number of times. The chain has TRBV29-1 and TRBJ1-5; 8 nucleotides align to TRBD1. Unmatched junction bases numbered 4, after V lost 5 bases and J lost 7 bases. CDR1 is SQVTM, CDR2 ANQGSEA, per germline. The CDR3 runs to 12 residues. CDR3 DNA: TGCAGCGTTCGGACAGGGACGCAGCCCCAGCATTTT. Protein product: CSVRTGTQPQHF.

This clone was seen repeatedly, ten times or more. The CDR3 sequence: CSVRTGELFF. CDR3 sequence (DNA): TGCAGCGTTAGAACCGGGGAGCTGTTTTTT. V and J are TRBV29-1 and TRBJ2-2; D ambiguous. This CDR3 comprises 10 residues. The germline V and J ends were trimmed by 5 bases and 5 bases, with 3 bases remaining between them. CDR1 SQVTM and CDR2 ANQGSEA come from the germline V gene.

The chain uses TRBV29-1 and TRBJ2-1, with D tentatively TRBD2 (5 bases). This CDR3 spans 12 amino acids. The ends were cut back, 3 bases at V and 4 bases at J, with 7 bases in the middle. Germline CDR1 SQVTM, CDR2 ANQGSEA. The CDR3 DNA follows: TGCAGCGTTGACGAGGGATACAATGAGCAGTTCTTC. Translated: CSVDEGYNEQFF.

The V gene is TRBV5-1, the J gene TRBJ1-1; D may be TRBD1 (6 bases). The CDR3 is 15 amino acids. Germline V CDR1 and CDR2: SGHRS, YFSETQ. The ends were cut back, 0 bases at V and 6 bases at J, with 15 bases in the middle. DNA for the CDR3: TGCGCCAGCAGCTTGGGAGGGGGACGGACTGCTGAAGCTTTCTTT. Translation: CASSLGGGRTAEAFF.

The V call is TRBV30, the J call TRBJ1-1; D is unresolved. The CDR3 contains 12 residues. Per the germline V gene, CDR1 is GTSNPN and CDR2 is SVGIG (reference sequence). Trimming stripped 4 bases from V and 1 base from J, with 7 bases between. The CDR3 is CAWKLRNTEAFF. Written as DNA, the CDR3 is TGTGCCTGGAAGTTGAGGAACACTGAAGCTTTCTTT.

This clone was seen just once. The V gene is TRBV29-1, the J gene TRBJ2-3, with 7 bases fitting TRBD1. Trimming cost V 7 bases and J 4 bases; bases outside gene matches: 14. This CDR3 contains 15 residues. The germline gives CDR1 SQVTM, CDR2 ANQGSEA. The DNA for the CDR3 is TGCAGCGCTACCCGGACAGGTCCTTTCCCAGATACGCAGTATTTT. It encodes CSATRTGPFPDTQYF.

This chain connects TRBV19 to TRBJ2-1; 9 nucleotides line up with TRBD2. The CDR3 spans 17 residues. Germline V gives CDR1 LNHDA, CDR2 SQIVND (reference sequence). V was pared by 4 bases and J by 0 bases, with 7 bases of the junction left unmatched. The CDR3 region has the DNA TGTGCCAGTAGTAATCGGGCTAGCGGGAACTCCTACAATGAGCAGTTCTTC. Its translation is CASSNRASGNSYNEQFF.

The sample holds one count of this clone. The chain couples TRBV7-2 to TRBJ2-6; the D gene could be TRBD1 or TRBD2 (5 bases each). The germline V gene encodes CDR1 SGHTA and CDR2 FQGNSA. The CDR3 has 15 amino acids. Trimming left V 0 bases short and J 4 bases short, with 7 bases between. CDR3 loop: CASSLAGTGANVLTF. The CDR3 DNA reads TGTGCCAGCAGCTTAGCGGGGACCGGGGCCAACGTCCTGACTTTC.